Listed below are T cell receptor beta chains from one sample, sequenced in a study of identifying expanded T cells in peripheral blood. TCRdb's table, derived via immunoSEQ multiplex PCR, lists solely in-frame clones and lacks some. Among over 75,000 clones, 88% were seen once, and the ten largest hold 3% to 4%. Sequences were obtained from blood. These receptor sequences come from a person aged 18 to 69 in good health. Each CDR3 is given with its conserved first and last residue. Each record gives: J gene, V gene, D gene, clone size, CDR3 DNA, CDR3 protein. A D gene is named only where the DNA matches it firmly. The size field is filled for only some rows; it gives once, few, many or a size class.

TRBJ1-4	TRBV30	-	once	TGTGCCTGGAGCCCAGGGCCTTCTAATGAAAAACTGTTTTTT	CAWSPGPSNEKLFF
TRBJ2-7	TRBV11-2	-	-	TGTGCCAGCAGCTTTACCAGCTACGAGCAGTACTTC	CASSFTSYEQYF
TRBJ1-4	TRBV28	-	-	TGTGCCAGCAGTTTTGGGGGCAGCTCTAATGAAAAACTGTTTTTT	CASSFGGSSNEKLFF
TRBJ2-5	TRBV2	-	-	TGTGCCAGCACTGGGACCGTCAATTCCCAAGAGACCCAGTACTTC	CASTGTVNSQETQYF
TRBJ1-3	TRBV4-1	-	-	TGCGCCAGCAGCCAAGATCCCCCAGGGGCCTCTGGAAACACCATATATTTT	CASSQDPPGASGNTIYF
TRBJ2-1	TRBV7-9	-	-	TGTGCCAGCAGCTTCGTCACAAACCTTTACAATGAGCAGTTCTTC	CASSFVTNLYNEQFF
TRBJ1-2	TRBV19	TRBD1	-	TGTGCCAGTAGCACTCAGGGGGCGCGGGGCTACACCTTC	CASSTQGARGYTF
TRBJ1-1	TRBV5-1	-	-	TGCGCCAGCAGCTCGGCGGGGTCTATGAACACTGAAGCTTTCTTT	CASSSAGSMNTEAFF
TRBJ2-1	TRBV7-6	TRBD1	-	TGTGCCAGCAGCTCCGGGACAGCCCACTCAATTTACAATGAGCAGTTCTTC	CASSSGTAHSIYNEQFF
TRBJ1-5	TRBV6-1	-	-	TGTGCCAGCAGTTTTGGACAGTCTGGCAATCAGCCCCAGCATTTT	CASSFGQSGNQPQHF
TRBJ1-4	TRBV2	-	few	TGTGCCAGCAAACCGGAGTTAGGAAAACTGTTTTTT	CASKPELGKLFF
TRBJ2-5	TRBV5-1	-	-	TGCGCCAGCAGCTTGACAAACGGGGGGCCGCAAGAGACCCAGTACTTC	CASSLTNGGPQETQYF
TRBJ2-1	TRBV9	-	once	TGTGCCAGCAGCGTAGTGAGTAGCGGTAGCCTTAATGAGCAGTTCTTC	CASSVVSSGSLNEQFF
TRBJ2-3	TRBV6-1	-	-	TGTGCCAGTGCATTCCGGGACGGTAGCACAGATACGCAGTATTTT	CASAFRDGSTDTQYF
TRBJ1-2	TRBV6-1	-	-	TGTGCCAGCAGTCGGGTTGGGCTTAGTAACTATGGCTACACCTTC	CASSRVGLSNYGYTF
TRBJ2-7	TRBV6-6	TRBD1	-	TGTGCCAGCAGAACCGGGACAGGCGGGGACGAGCAGTACTTC	CASRTGTGGDEQYF
TRBJ2-5	TRBV5-4	-	-	TGTGCCAGCAGCTTCCCCCAAGAGACCCAGTACTTC	CASSFPQETQYF
TRBJ2-7	TRBV14	-	once	TGTGCCAGCAGCCACGGACGGGGTTCCTACGAGCAGTACTTC	CASSHGRGSYEQYF
TRBJ2-2	TRBV5-1	-	once	TGCGCCAGCAGCTTAGGCCAGGGAGACACCGGGGAGCTGTTTTTT	CASSLGQGDTGELFF
TRBJ2-3	TRBV9	-	-	TGTGCCAGCAGCGTAGGTCAGGGGAGAGATACGCAGTATTTT	CASSVGQGRDTQYF
TRBJ1-1	TRBV7-3	-	-	TGTGCCAGCAGCCTTCCGGGAACTGAAGCTTTCTTT	CASSLPGTEAFF
TRBJ2-5	TRBV10-2	-	once	TGCGCCAGCTCAGGGCAGGGGGAGACCCAGTACTTC	CASSGQGETQYF
TRBJ2-5	TRBV7-4	TRBD2	once	TGTGCCAGCAGCCTAGCCGGGGGGGCGAAGACCCAGTACTTC	CASSLAGGAKTQYF
TRBJ2-7	TRBV28	-	-	TGTGCCAGCAGTTCCGACCGGGACATGGCGTACGAGCAGTACTTC	CASSSDRDMAYEQYF
TRBJ2-5	TRBV7-8	TRBD2	-	TGTGCCAGCAGCTTTGTTAGCGGGAGGCAAGAGACCCAGTACTTC	CASSFVSGRQETQYF
TRBJ2-1	TRBV28	-	-	TGTGCCAGCAGTTTAACCGGTGAGCAGTTCTTC	CASSLTGEQFF
TRBJ2-7	TRBV5-1	TRBD2	-	TGCGCCAGCAGCGACGGGACTAGCGGGGGGGTCGCCTACGAGCAGTACTTC	CASSDGTSGGVAYEQYF
TRBJ2-3	TRBV29-1	-	-	TGCAGCGTTGATTCGGATGATACGCAGTATTTT	CSVDSDDTQYF
TRBJ1-2	TRBV6-5	TRBD1	-	TGTGCCAGCAGCTTAGACAGGGGGCCCCAATATGGCTACACCTTC	CASSLDRGPQYGYTF
TRBJ2-7	TRBV2	-	few	TGTGCCAGCCAAATAAACAGGGACCAGCAGTACTTC	CASQINRDQQYF
TRBJ1-2	TRBV7-8	-	-	TGTGCCAGCAGCCCTATCTCAGCCTATGGCTACACCTTC	CASSPISAYGYTF
TRBJ2-2	TRBV5-1	-	-	TGCGCCAGCAGCTTGAACAGGGCGGGCGGGGAGCTGTTTTTT	CASSLNRAGGELFF
TRBJ2-2	TRBV5-1	TRBD1	-	TGCGCCAGCAGCGACGGGACAGGGTACACCGGGGAGCTGTTTTTT	CASSDGTGYTGELFF
TRBJ2-2	TRBV5-4	TRBD2	-	TGTGCCAGCAGCTTGGAAGCGGGGGCCGGGGAGCTGTTTTTT	CASSLEAGAGELFF
TRBJ1-4	TRBV6-5	-	-	TGTGCCAGCAGTTACGGGGGAGAAGTGGAAAAACTGTTTTTT	CASSYGGEVEKLFF
TRBJ2-7	TRBV18	TRBD2	-	TGTGCCAGCTCTCTACTAGCGGGAGCCGCCTACGAGCAGTACTTC	CASSLLAGAAYEQYF
TRBJ1-1	TRBV30	-	-	TGTGCCTGGAGTGTACGAGGGGACACTGAAGCTTTCTTT	CAWSVRGDTEAFF
TRBJ2-1	TRBV6-5	-	few	TGTGCCAGCAGTTACGGCGGGCGAGTCTACAATGAGCAGTTCTTC	CASSYGGRVYNEQFF
TRBJ2-2	TRBV25-1	-	-	TGTGCCAGCAGCCCTCAAAGGTGGGAGAACACCGGGGAGCTGTTTTTT	CASSPQRWENTGELFF
TRBJ1-4	TRBV27	-	-	TGTGCCAGCAGTTTACTGGGCACGGCAACTAATGAAAAACTGTTTTTT	CASSLLGTATNEKLFF
TRBJ2-7	TRBV28	-	-	TGTGCCAGCAGTGATCTCGCAGGGCTTTACGAGCAGTACTTC	CASSDLAGLYEQYF
TRBJ2-4	TRBV7-9	TRBD2	-	TGTGCCAGCAGCCCCGGACTAGCGGGGGGGTCTCTAGCCAAAAACATTCAGTACTTC	CASSPGLAGGSLAKNIQYF
TRBJ2-1	TRBV7-9	TRBD2	many	TGTGCCAGCAGCTTAGGAGGCGGGAGTGATGAGCAGTTCTTC	CASSLGGGSDEQFF
TRBJ2-5	TRBV18	TRBD2	-	TGTGCCAGCTCACCACCCCGGGCCGGCGGGGGGATCAGGGAGACCCAGTACTTC	CASSPPRAGGGIRETQYF
TRBJ1-6	TRBV28	-	-	TGTGCCAGCAGTAGGGAGGCTAGCTATAATTCACCCCTCCACTTT	CASSREASYNSPLHF
TRBJ2-3	TRBV6-1	TRBD2	-	TGTGCCAGCAGTGGTAGCGGGATCACCACAGATACGCAGTATTTT	CASSGSGITTDTQYF
TRBJ1-2	TRBV4-2	-	-	TGTGCCAGCAGCCAAGAAGAGGGGCCGAACTATGGCTACACCTTC	CASSQEEGPNYGYTF
TRBJ1-6	TRBV5-6	-	-	TGTGCCAGCAGCCCCCTGATAATTCCCCTCCACTTT	CASSPLIIPLHF
TRBJ2-1	TRBV6-4	-	-	TGTGCCAGCAGTGACAGCTCCTACAATGAGCAGTTCTTC	CASSDSSYNEQFF
TRBJ1-2	TRBV28	-	-	TGTGCCAGCAGTCCCGGCAGCAGCTATGGCTACACCTTC	CASSPGSSYGYTF
TRBJ1-3	TRBV9	-	-	TGTGCCAGCAGCGTAGCATCGGGGCAGGGGACTGCAGGAAACACCATATATTTT	CASSVASGQGTAGNTIYF
TRBJ2-7	TRBV9	-	-	TGTGCCAGCAGCGTAGCAGGCGGGCCAAACTACGAGCAGTACTTC	CASSVAGGPNYEQYF
TRBJ1-4	TRBV28	-	-	TGTGCCAGCAGTTCCTTTTTTGCGGGAGGTAATGAAAAACTGTTTTTT	CASSSFFAGGNEKLFF
TRBJ2-5	TRBV7-6	-	-	TGTGCCAGCAGCTGGGAACGGGAGACCCAGTACTTC	CASSWERETQYF